These 26 T cell receptor beta chains came from one sample sequenced in a study of T cells after yellow fever vaccination. TCRdb re-derived calls from the 5' RACE reads in MiXCR, one entry per CDR3 protein. The sample consists of about 320,000 distinct CDR3 sequences, approximately 4.3% of them appearing once. The sequencing used PBMCs, collected 15 days after the yellow fever booster vaccination. The origin of the receptors is a young man who received the YFV17D yellow fever vaccine.

This clonotype appeared many times. The gene calls are TRBV12-3 or TRBV12-4 and TRBJ2-5; D is unclear. V dropped 6 bases and J dropped 2 bases, with 4 bases sitting between them. The CDR3 runs 11 residues. In DNA, the CDR3 is TGTGCCAGCAGATATCAAGAGACCCAGTACTTC. Translation: CASRYQETQYF.

This clonotype was detected only a few times. The chain links TRBV12-3 or TRBV12-4 to TRBJ1-1, with 7 bases that match TRBD1. The CDR3 is 13 residues long. The V and J ends lost 6 bases and 6 bases, in that order; junction bases with no gene match: 7. The CDR3 region is CASSRDSPAEAFF. The CDR3, as DNA: TGTGCCAGCAGCCGGGACAGTCCAGCTGAAGCTTTCTTT.

This clonotype showed up many times. The chain joins TRBV7-2 to TRBJ2-7, with 9 bases that match TRBD2. The CDR3 contains 15 residues. The V gene end was trimmed by 1 base and the J gene end by 4 bases; junction bases not matched to a gene: 5. The germline V gene encodes CDR1 SGHTA and CDR2 FQGNSA. This chain's CDR3 is CASSLVVTSGYEQYF. The CDR3, as DNA: TGTGCCAGCAGCTTAGTGGTGACTAGCGGTTACGAGCAGTACTTC.

This clonotype was counted at least ten times. J is TRBJ2-3 and V is TRBV12-5, with D perhaps TRBD1 (6 bases). Deletions cut 6 bases from V and 4 bases from J, with 11 bases between. The CDR3 totals 13 residues. Per germline, CDR1 LGHNT and CDR2 FRNRAP. The CDR3 loop reads CASGTDRSDTQYF. The CDR3, as DNA: TGTGCTAGTGGCACTGACAGGTCAGATACGCAGTATTTT. The full variable domain, its missing parts supplied by reference TRBV12-5 and TRBJ2-3, is DARVTQTPRHKVTEMGQEVTMRCQPILGHNTVFWYRQTMMQGLELLAYFRNRAPLDDSGMPKDRFSAEMPDATLATLKIQPSEPRDSAVYFCASGTDRSDTQYFGPGTRLTVL.

This clonotype turned up a few times. The chain joins TRBV6-5 to TRBJ1-1, with D unclear. V gave up 8 bases and J gave up 0 bases, with 4 bases separating them. This CDR3 contains 11 residues. Germline V lookup: CDR1 MNHEY, CDR2 SVGAGI. The CDR3, as DNA: TGTGCCAGCTATTTGAACACTGAAGCTTTCTTT. This encodes CASYLNTEAFF.

This clonotype was found many times. The J gene is TRBJ2-1, the V gene TRBV12-3 or TRBV12-4; 9 bases line up with TRBD2. The CDR3 consists of 14 residues. V was clipped by 6 bases and J by 4 bases; unmatched bases: 4. The CDR3: CASSFSGGYNEQFF. CDR3 coding DNA: TGTGCCAGCAGCTTCAGCGGGGGGTACAATGAGCAGTTCTTC.

V and J are TRBV10-3 and TRBJ2-2; 12 bases fit TRBD2. Losses at the gene ends were 9 bases for V and 6 bases for J; bases not matched to a gene: 5. Germline CDR1 is ENHRY and CDR2 is SYGVKD. The CDR3 is 14 amino acids. The CDR3 is CAMAGTSGSGELFF. CDR3 DNA: TGTGCCATGGCCGGGACTAGCGGGTCCGGGGAGCTGTTTTTT.

The chain carries TRBV27 and TRBJ2-6, with unresolved D. Per the germline V gene, CDR1 is MNHEY and CDR2 is SMNVEV (reference sequence). Deletions cut 1 base from V and 2 bases from J, with 6 bases between. The CDR3 length is 15 residues. This CDR3 is CASSLWAAGANVLTF. The CDR3 region has the DNA TGTGCCAGCAGTTTATGGGCAGCTGGGGCCAACGTCCTGACTTTC.

This clonotype was seen repeatedly, ten times or more. The J gene is TRBJ2-3, the V gene TRBV29-1, with unresolved D. The CDR3 covers 12 residues. V was cut by 7 bases and J by 4 bases, with 12 bases left in between. Germline-derived CDR1 and CDR2 are SQVTM and ANQGSEA. CDR3 sequence (DNA): TGCAGCGCCGATGATGGGGCAGATACGCAGTATTTT. This translates into CSADDGADTQYF.

This clonotype showed up many times. The J gene is TRBJ1-1, the V gene TRBV6-2 or TRBV6-3; tentatively, D is TRBD1 (5 bases). V shed 4 bases and J shed 5 bases, with 11 bases lying between them. Germline values: CDR1 MNHEY, CDR2 SVGEGT. CDR3 length: 13 amino acids. The CDR3 is CASSWTEGTEAFF. DNA for the CDR3: TGTGCCAGCAGTTGGACGGAGGGGACTGAAGCTTTCTTT.

This clonotype was observed at least ten times. The chain recombines TRBV7-2 with TRBJ2-3, with D possibly TRBD2 on 6 matching bases. Germline V lookup: CDR1 SGHTA, CDR2 FQGNSA. There are 13 residues in the CDR3. Trimming stripped 5 bases from V and 6 bases from J, with 12 bases between. The CDR3 protein is CASSPNGGDTQYF. Here the CDR3 DNA reads TGTGCCAGCAGCCCCAACGGAGGGGATACGCAGTATTTT.

This chain uses TRBV19 with TRBJ2-2; TRBD2 matches at 7 bases. This CDR3 is built from 14 residues. V dropped 8 bases and J dropped 4; count of bases not matched to a gene: 7. Germline assignment: CDR1 LNHDA and CDR2 SQIVND (reference sequence). This CDR3 reads CASHSGGGTGELFF. As DNA, the CDR3 is TGTGCCAGTCATTCAGGCGGGGGCACCGGGGAGCTGTTTTTT.

This clonotype was found a few times. The J gene is TRBJ2-7, the V gene TRBV7-2; D tentatively fits TRBD1 or TRBD2 (5 bases each). CDR1 is SGHTA and CDR2 is FQGNSA in the germline V gene. Trimming removed 4 bases from V and 4 bases from J, with 8 bases in between. The CDR3 extends over 12 amino acids. This CDR3 is CASSWDGYEQYF. CDR3 DNA: TGTGCCAGCAGCTGGGACGGGTACGAGCAGTACTTC.

This clonotype appeared many times. The chain carries TRBV7-9 and TRBJ1-6; D gene uncertain. CDR1 SEHNR and CDR2 FQNEAQ come from the germline V gene (reference sequence). This CDR3 spans 13 amino acids. V lost 5 bases and J 9 bases, leaving 11 bases between the germline ends. The CDR3 coding sequence is TGTGCCAGCAGCCCGACCGCGGGTTCACCCCTCCACTTT. Translated: CASSPTAGSPLHF. Full variable domain (outside the CDR3, taken from reference TRBV7-9 and TRBJ1-6): DTGVSQNPRHKITKRGQNVTFRCDPISEHNRLYWYRQTLGQGPEFLTYFQNEAQLEKSRLLSDRFSAERPKGSFSTLEIQRTEQGDSAMYLCASSPTAGSPLHFGNGTRLTVT.

This clonotype was seen at least ten times. CDR3: CATRVGVGNEKLFF. The DNA of the CDR3 is TGTGCCACCAGAGTAGGGGTAGGGAATGAAAAACTGTTTTTT. The J gene is TRBJ1-4, the V gene TRBV6-6; a weak D match, TRBD1 (5 bases). The germline V gene encodes CDR1 MNHNY and CDR2 SVGAGI (reference sequence). The CDR3 sequence is 14 residues long. Trimming shortened V by 10 bases and J by 5 bases, and 17 bases separated the two germline ends.

This clonotype was detected many times. The chain has TRBV4-3 and TRBJ2-4; D is possibly TRBD2 (5 bases). Germline V lookup: CDR1 LGHNA, CDR2 YSLEER. CDR3 size: 14 residues. Trimming stripped 1 base from V and 6 bases from J, with 10 bases between. For the CDR3, the DNA is TGCGCCAGCAGCCAAGGCTCCGGGGTAAACATTCAGTACTTC. Translating gives CASSQGSGVNIQYF.

This clonotype was recorded at least ten times. This rearrangement joins TRBV18 to TRBJ1-2; 9 bases fit TRBD1. The V gene end was trimmed by 5 bases and the J gene end by 4 bases; junction bases not matched to a gene: 8. The germline V gene has CDR1 KGHSH and CDR2 LQKENI. The length of the CDR3 is 15 residues. The CDR3 region has the DNA TGTGCCAGCTCAGGAACCGGGACAGGGACCTATGGCTACACCTTC. Its protein product is CASSGTGTGTYGYTF. Full variable domain (missing parts from reference TRBV18 and TRBJ1-2): NAGVMQNPRHLVRRRGQEARLRCSPMKGHSHVYWYRQLPEEGLKFMVYLQKENIIDESGMPKERFSAEFPKEGPSILRIQQVVRGDSAAYFCASSGTGTGTYGYTFGSGTRLTVV.

The V call is TRBV6-2 or TRBV6-3, the J call TRBJ1-5; the D is unclear. V gave up 0 bases and J gave up 4 bases, with 4 bases separating them. The CDR3 runs to 13 residues. CDR1 is MNHEY and CDR2 is SVGEGT in the germline V gene. The CDR3 loop is CASSYSPNQPQHF. CDR3 DNA sequence: TGTGCCAGCAGTTACTCCCCTAATCAGCCCCAGCATTTT.

The rearrangement links TRBV4-1 to TRBJ1-5; no clear D gene. V was trimmed by 2 bases and J by 2 bases, leaving 19 bases between them. Germline assignment: CDR1 MGHRA and CDR2 YSYEKL. This CDR3 comprises 18 residues. Written as DNA, the CDR3 is TGCGCCAGCAGCCAATCTGATCGCAAGATCGGGGGCAATCAGCCCCAGCATTTT. Its protein is CASSQSDRKIGGNQPQHF.

This clonotype showed up many times. This chain connects TRBV4-1 to TRBJ2-1; unclear D gene. V was trimmed by 3 bases and J by 2 bases, leaving 11 bases between them. The CDR3 runs to 15 residues. CDR1 is MGHRA, CDR2 YSYEKL, per germline. In nucleotides, the CDR3 is TGCGCCAGCAGCCAGAGTTCTTATACCTACAATGAGCAGTTCTTC. Translation: CASSQSSYTYNEQFF.

This clonotype appeared many times. This chain joins TRBV12-3 or TRBV12-4 and TRBJ1-6, with 10 positions matching TRBD1. The CDR3 runs to 12 residues. V lost 7 bases, J lost 14 bases, and 5 bases stayed unmatched. In DNA form, the CDR3 reads TGTGCCAGCACGGGACAGGGGTTCACCCTCCACTTT. Translated: CASTGQGFTLHF.

This chain links TRBV7-2 with TRBJ2-1; 8 bases align to TRBD2. V was clipped by 2 bases and J by 7 bases; unmatched bases: 10. Per germline, CDR1 SGHTA and CDR2 FQGNSA. This CDR3 is built from 16 residues. The CDR3 DNA reads as TGTGCCAGCAGCTTAATTGGGACTAGTGTTTTGAATGAGCAGTTCTTC. Its translation is CASSLIGTSVLNEQFF.

This clonotype was counted ten times or more. This chain connects TRBV6-2 or TRBV6-3 to TRBJ1-5, with D perhaps TRBD1 (5 bases). Germline V lookup: CDR1 MNHEY, CDR2 SVGEGT. This CDR3 has 14 amino acids. With 5 bases removed from V and 3 bases from J, the gap between germline ends came to 11 bases. Here the CDR3 reads CASSRDGYNQPQHF. Written as DNA, the CDR3 is TGTGCCAGCAGTCGGGACGGGTACAATCAGCCCCAGCATTTT.

This clonotype was detected ten times or more. The V and J genes are TRBV7-3 and TRBJ1-1, with 10 bases lining up with TRBD1. CDR1 and CDR2 from the germline V gene are SGHTA and FQGTGA. The J segment lost 8 bases and the V segment lost 1 base, leaving 1 base of the junction unmatched. This CDR3 has 13 residues. The CDR3 spells CASSLKTGGEAFF. The DNA of the CDR3 is TGTGCCAGCAGCTTAAAGACAGGGGGCGAAGCTTTCTTT.

This clonotype was detected ten times or more. The chain combines TRBV7-2 with TRBJ2-4; 7 bases are shared with TRBD1. CDR3 length: 13 amino acids. Germline-derived CDR1 and CDR2 are SGHTA and FQGNSA. Trimming took 4 bases from V and 12 from J; bases not matched to a gene: 9. This CDR3 reads CASSSQTGPAQYF. Written as DNA, the CDR3 is TGTGCCAGCAGCTCACAGACAGGGCCCGCTCAGTACTTC.

This clonotype appeared a few times. The rearrangement uses TRBV6-1 and TRBJ2-1; D tentatively fits TRBD1 or TRBD2 (7 bases each). Germline values: CDR1 MNHNS, CDR2 SASEGT. The CDR3 runs to 15 residues. V was cut by 7 bases and J by 4 bases, with 17 bases left in between. DNA for the CDR3: TGTGCCAGCAAACGGGAGGACAGGACATACAATGAGCAGTTCTTC. Translation gives CASKREDRTYNEQFF.